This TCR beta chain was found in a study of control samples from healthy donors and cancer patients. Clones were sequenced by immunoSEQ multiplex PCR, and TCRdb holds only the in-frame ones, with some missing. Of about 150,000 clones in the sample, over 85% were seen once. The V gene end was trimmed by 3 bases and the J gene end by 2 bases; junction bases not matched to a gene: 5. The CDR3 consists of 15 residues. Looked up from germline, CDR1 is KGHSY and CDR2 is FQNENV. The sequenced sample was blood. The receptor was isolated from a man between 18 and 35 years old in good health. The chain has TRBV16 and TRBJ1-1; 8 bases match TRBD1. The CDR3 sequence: CASSQGGQGNTEAFF. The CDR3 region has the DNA TGTGCCAGCAGCCAGGGAGGACAGGGTAACACTGAAGCTTTCTTT.